This T cell receptor (beta chain) was sequenced for a study of T cell repertoires in cytomegalovirus infection. Background on the study: Carrying CMV and the relevant HLA type showed in public TCR beta signatures.

TCRdb processed the reads anew with MiXCR; each CDR3 protein has one entry. The sample contains about 180,000 distinct CDR3 sequences, 17% of which appear only once. This clonotype came up many times. As yet, its antigen is unknown. Study conclusions and caveats: Cumulated frequencies of public TCR beta families served to identify carriers of CMV plus the relevant HLA. Ex vivo, HLA-C-restricted CMV-specific TCR beta clonotypes prevailed over the rest of the response.

V shed 5 bases and J shed 5 bases, with 12 bases lying between them. The CDR3 spans 13 residues. Germline CDR1 SEHNR, CDR2 FQNEAQ (reference sequence). This receptor was obtained from a human donor in good health (CMV status not recorded). Some clones in this sample may be carry-over from other donors' samples. Sequencing input: CD8+ T cells from PBMCs. This chain connects TRBV7-9 to TRBJ1-1; D is undetermined. CDR3 sequence: CASSTHSGTEAFF. Here the CDR3 DNA reads TGTGCCAGCAGCACTCATTCGGGGACTGAAGCTTTCTTT.